The clone carrying this TCR beta chain was seen just once. Its antigen is not known. This record comes from a study of regulatory T cells in long-lasting Graves disease. Study-level findings and limits: TRBV28, TRBJ1-2 and TRBJ2-5 were segments that persistent disease favored.

Time point indicated: newly diagnosed GD, antithyroid drugs for less than 3 months. The TCR library was made from RNA that had been extracted from PBMCs in TRIzol. Diagnoses of Graves' disease were made by American Thyroid Association guidelines. An endocrinology department in Xi'an, China, supplied the patients. A blood draw put about 10 milliliters of peripheral blood into EDTA tubes. The V segment lost 4 bases and the J segment 1 base; nucleotides outside the gene matches: 8. Looked up from germline, CDR1 is SQVTM and CDR2 is ANQGSEA. The CDR3 sequence is 15 residues long. Construction of TCR beta libraries relied on iRepertoire HTBI primers and on Arm-PCR targeting CDR3 regions. TCRdb reprocessed the multiplex PCR reads with MiXCR, giving one entry per CDR3 protein. The data show approximately 300,000 distinct CDR3 sequences, with 15% to 20% seen just once and around 36% held by the top ten.

The chain is built from TRBV29-1 and TRBJ2-7; 9 nucleotides agree with TRBD2. The sample consisted of peripheral blood mononuclear cells (PBMCs), taken at new diagnosis, from a patient treated with antithyroid drugs. This sequence was found in a female donor with Graves disease. This chain's CDR3 is CSVGLAGFKSYEQYF. CDR3 nucleotide sequence: TGCAGCGTTGGGCTAGCGGGATTCAAATCCTACGAGCAGTACTTC.